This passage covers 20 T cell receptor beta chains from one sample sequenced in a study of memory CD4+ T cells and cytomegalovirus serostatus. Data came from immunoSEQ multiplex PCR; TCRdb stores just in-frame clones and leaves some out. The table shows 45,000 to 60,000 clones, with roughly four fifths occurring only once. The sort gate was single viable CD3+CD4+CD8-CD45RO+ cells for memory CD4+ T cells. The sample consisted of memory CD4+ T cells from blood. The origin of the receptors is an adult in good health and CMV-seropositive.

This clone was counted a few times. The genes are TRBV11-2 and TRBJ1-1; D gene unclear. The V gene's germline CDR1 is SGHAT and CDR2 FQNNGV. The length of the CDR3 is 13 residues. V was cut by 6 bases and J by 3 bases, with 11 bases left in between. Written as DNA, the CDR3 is TGTGCCAGCAGGGGAGACGTGGACACTGAAGCTTTCTTT. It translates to CASRGDVDTEAFF.

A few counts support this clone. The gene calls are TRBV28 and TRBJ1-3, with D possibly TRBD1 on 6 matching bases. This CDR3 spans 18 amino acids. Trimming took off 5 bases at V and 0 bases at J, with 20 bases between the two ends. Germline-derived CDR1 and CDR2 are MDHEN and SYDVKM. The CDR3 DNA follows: TGTGCCAGCAGTCTACCGTCTCCGGGGGGCTTCTCTGGAAACACCATATATTTT. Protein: CASSLPSPGGFSGNTIYF.

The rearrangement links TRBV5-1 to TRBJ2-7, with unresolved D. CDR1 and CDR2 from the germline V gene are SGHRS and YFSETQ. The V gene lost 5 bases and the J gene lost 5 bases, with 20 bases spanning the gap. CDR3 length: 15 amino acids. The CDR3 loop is CASRADDLLVDEQYF. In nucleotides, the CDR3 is TGCGCCAGCAGGGCAGACGACCTTTTGGTAGACGAGCAGTACTTC.

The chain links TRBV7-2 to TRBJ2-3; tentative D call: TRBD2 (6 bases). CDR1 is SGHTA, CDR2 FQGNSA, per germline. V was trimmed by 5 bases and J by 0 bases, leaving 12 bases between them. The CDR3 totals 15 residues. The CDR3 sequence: CASSRTTESTDTQYF. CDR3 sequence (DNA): TGTGCCAGCAGCCGGACTACAGAGAGCACAGATACGCAGTATTTT.

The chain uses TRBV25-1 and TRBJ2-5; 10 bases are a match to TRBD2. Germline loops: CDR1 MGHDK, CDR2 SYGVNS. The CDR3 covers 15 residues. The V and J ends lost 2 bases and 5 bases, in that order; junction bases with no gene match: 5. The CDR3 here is CASSEASGGGETQYF. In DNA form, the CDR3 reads TGTGCCAGCAGTGAAGCTAGCGGGGGAGGGGAGACCCAGTACTTC.

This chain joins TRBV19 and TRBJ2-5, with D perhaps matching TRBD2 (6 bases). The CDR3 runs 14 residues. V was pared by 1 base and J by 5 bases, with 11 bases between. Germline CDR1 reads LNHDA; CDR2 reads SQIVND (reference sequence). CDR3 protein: CASSIVGAGETQYF. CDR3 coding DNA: TGTGCCAGTAGTATAGTTGGAGCGGGTGAGACCCAGTACTTC.

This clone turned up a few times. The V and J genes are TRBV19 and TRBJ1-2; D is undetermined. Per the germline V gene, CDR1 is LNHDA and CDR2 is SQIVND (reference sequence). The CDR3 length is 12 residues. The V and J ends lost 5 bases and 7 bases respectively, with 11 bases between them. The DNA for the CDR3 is TGTGCCAGTAGTGGTCGGTGGGCTGGCTACACCTTC. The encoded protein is CASSGRWAGYTF.

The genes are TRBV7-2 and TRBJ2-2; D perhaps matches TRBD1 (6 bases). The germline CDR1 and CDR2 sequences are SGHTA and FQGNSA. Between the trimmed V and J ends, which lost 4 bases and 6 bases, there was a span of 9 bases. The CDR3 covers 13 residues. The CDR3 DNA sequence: TGTGCCAGCAGCTATAACAGGGCCGGGGAGCTGTTTTTT. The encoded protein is CASSYNRAGELFF.

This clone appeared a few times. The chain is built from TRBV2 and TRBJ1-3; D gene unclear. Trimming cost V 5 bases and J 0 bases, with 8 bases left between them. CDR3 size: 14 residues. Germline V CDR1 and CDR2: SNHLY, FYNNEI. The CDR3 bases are TGTGCCAGCAGTACCGGCAGCTCTGGAAACACCATATATTTT. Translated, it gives CASSTGSSGNTIYF. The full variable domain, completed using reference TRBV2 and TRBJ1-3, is EPEVTQTPSHQVTQMGQEVILRCVPISNHLYFYWYRQILGQKVEFLVSFYNNEISEKSEIFDDQFSVERPDGSNFTLKIRSTKLEDSAMYFCASSTGSSGNTIYFGEGSWLTVV.

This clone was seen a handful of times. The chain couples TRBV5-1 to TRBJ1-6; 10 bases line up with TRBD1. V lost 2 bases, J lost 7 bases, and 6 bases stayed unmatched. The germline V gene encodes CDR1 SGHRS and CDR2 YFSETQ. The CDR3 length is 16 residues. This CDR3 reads CASSFAGTGENSPLHF. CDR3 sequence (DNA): TGCGCCAGCAGCTTCGCCGGGACAGGGGAGAATTCACCCCTCCACTTT.

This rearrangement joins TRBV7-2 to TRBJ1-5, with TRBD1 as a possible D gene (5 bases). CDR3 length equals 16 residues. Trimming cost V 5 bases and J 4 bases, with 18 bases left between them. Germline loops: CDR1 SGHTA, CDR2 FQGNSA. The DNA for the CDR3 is TGTGCCAGCAGCCCCCAAACAGGACCGTCAAATCAGCCCCAGCATTTT. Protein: CASSPQTGPSNQPQHF.

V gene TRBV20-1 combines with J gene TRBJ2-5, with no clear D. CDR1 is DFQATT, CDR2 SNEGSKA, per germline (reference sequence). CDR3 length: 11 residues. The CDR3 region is CSPWGYETQYF. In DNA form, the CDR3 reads TGCTCCCCTTGGGGATACGAGACCCAGTACTTC.

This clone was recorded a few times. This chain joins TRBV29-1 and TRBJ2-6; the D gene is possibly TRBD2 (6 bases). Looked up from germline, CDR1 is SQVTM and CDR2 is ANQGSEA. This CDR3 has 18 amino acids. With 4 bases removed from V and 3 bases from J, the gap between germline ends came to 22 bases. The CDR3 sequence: CSVGISPGESVGANVLTF. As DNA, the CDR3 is TGCAGCGTTGGAATCTCCCCGGGGGAGTCTGTTGGGGCCAACGTCCTGACTTTC.

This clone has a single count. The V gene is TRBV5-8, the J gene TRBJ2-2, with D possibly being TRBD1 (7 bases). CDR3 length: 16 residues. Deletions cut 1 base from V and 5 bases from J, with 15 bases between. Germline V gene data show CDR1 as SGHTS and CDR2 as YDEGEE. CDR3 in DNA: TGTGCCAGCAGCTTGCCGGCCAGGGGGGAGACCGGGGAGCTGTTTTTT. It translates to CASSLPARGETGELFF.

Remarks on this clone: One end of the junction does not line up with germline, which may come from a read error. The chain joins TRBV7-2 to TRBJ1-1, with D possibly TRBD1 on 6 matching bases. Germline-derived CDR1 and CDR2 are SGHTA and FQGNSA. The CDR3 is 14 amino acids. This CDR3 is CASSLARGVGEAFF. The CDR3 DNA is TGTGCCAGCAGCCTAGCCAGGGGAGTAGGTGAAGCTTTCTTT.

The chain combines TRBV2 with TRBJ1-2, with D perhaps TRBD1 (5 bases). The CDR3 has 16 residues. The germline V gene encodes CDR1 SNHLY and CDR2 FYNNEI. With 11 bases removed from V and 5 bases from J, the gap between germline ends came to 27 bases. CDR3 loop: CAAMYPAQGRFYGYTF. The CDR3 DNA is TGTGCCGCAATGTATCCCGCGCAGGGCCGTTTTTATGGCTACACCTTC.

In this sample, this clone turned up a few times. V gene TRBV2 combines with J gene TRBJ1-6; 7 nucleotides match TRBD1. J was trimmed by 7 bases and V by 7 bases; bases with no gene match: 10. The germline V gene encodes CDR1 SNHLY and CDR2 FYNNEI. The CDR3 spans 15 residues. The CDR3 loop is CASTLTGMANSPLHF. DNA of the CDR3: TGTGCCAGCACTCTGACAGGGATGGCGAATTCACCCCTCCACTTT.

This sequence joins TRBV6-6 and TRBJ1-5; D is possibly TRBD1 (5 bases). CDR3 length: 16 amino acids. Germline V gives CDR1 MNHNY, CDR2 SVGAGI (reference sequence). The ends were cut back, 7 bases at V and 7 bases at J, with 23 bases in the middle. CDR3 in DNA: TGTGCCAGCACTCCCAACCAGGACATTCTCGGGCAGCCCCAGCATTTT. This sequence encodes CASTPNQDILGQPQHF.

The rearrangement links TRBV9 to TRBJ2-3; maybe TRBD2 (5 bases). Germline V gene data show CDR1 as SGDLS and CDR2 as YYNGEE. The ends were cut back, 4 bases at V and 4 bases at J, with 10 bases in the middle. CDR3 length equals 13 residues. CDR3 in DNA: TGTGCCAGCAGCTACGGACTTTCAGATACGCAGTATTTT. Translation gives CASSYGLSDTQYF.

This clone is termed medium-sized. The CDR3 region is CASSVSNGGDQETQYF. DNA of the CDR3: TGTGCCAGCAGCGTGAGCAATGGGGGGGATCAAGAGACCCAGTACTTC. The rearrangement joins TRBV9 to TRBJ2-5; 7 positions match TRBD2. The V and J ends lost 2 bases and 2 bases, in that order; junction bases with no gene match: 9. The length of the CDR3 is 16 residues. From germline, CDR1 is SGDLS and CDR2 YYNGEE.